This T cell receptor beta chain emerged from a study of response to subunit inactivated influenza vaccine. Study results and caveats: Every seasonal influenza vaccination brings in few new T cells, the authors suggested.

Trimming pared 3 bases from V and 3 bases from J, leaving 9 bases between. The CDR3 loop spans 14 amino acids. In regard to this clonotype: As yet, its antigen is unknown.

A single record per CDR3 protein comes from TCRdb applying MiXCR to the RT-PCR reads. In the table there are over 150,000 distinct CDR3 sequences, roughly 10% of which are singletons. Sequenced here: non-naive T cells sorted from PBMCs, sampled roughly 45 days after vaccination. The chain employs TRBV12-3 or TRBV12-4 and TRBJ2-1; D perhaps matches TRBD1 (5 bases). This sequence was found in a man between 45 and 60 years old who received an inactivated influenza vaccine. CDR3 in amino acids: CASSFRQGYNEQFF. CDR3 in DNA: TGTGCCAGCAGTTTCAGGCAGGGCTACAATGAGCAGTTCTTC.